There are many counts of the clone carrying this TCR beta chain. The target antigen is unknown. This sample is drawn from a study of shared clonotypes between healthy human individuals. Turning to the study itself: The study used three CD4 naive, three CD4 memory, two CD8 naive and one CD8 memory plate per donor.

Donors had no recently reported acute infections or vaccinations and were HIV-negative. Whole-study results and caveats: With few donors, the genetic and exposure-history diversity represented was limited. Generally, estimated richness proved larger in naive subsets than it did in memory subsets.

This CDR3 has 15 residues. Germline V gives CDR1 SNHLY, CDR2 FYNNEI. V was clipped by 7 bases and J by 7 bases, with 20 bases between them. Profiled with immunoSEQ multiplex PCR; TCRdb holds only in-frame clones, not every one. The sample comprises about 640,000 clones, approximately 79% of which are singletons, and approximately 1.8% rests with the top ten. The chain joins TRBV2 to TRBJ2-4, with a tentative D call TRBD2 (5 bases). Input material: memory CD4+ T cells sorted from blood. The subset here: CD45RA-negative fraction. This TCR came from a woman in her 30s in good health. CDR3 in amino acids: CASNPGDVAPNIQYF. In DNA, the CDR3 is TGTGCCAGCAATCCCGGGGATGTGGCTCCTAACATTCAGTACTTC.